These T cell receptor beta chains were read from a single sample in a study of follicular helper T cells after annual influenza vaccination. Clones were sequenced by immunoSEQ multiplex PCR, and TCRdb holds only the in-frame ones, with some missing. The sample includes some 13,000 clones, roughly 80% of them seen just once. Material: CXCR5- memory CD4+ T cells sorted from blood, obtained on the day of influenza vaccination. These receptors came from an adult who received the influenza vaccine. Each CDR3 is given with its conserved first and last residue. The order of the fields is clone size, CDR3 length, V gene, J gene, D gene, CDR3 protein, CDR3 DNA. The D gene is left open where the match is weak. Clone size is given for some rows only: seen once, a few or many times, or a class if the clone is expanded.

clone size: -
CDR3 length: 12
V gene: TRBV5-4
J gene: TRBJ1-2
D gene: -
CDR3 protein: CASSLAPSGYTF
CDR3 DNA: TGTGCCAGCAGCTTGGCCCCGTCCGGCTACACCTTC

clone size: -
CDR3 length: 14
V gene: TRBV18
J gene: TRBJ1-2
D gene: TRBD1
CDR3 protein: CASSPRGSDYGYTF
CDR3 DNA: TGTGCCAGCTCACCCAGGGGGTCGGACTATGGCTACACCTTC

clone size: -
CDR3 length: 14
V gene: TRBV7-8
J gene: TRBJ1-4
D gene: -
CDR3 protein: CASSLGTRNEKLFF
CDR3 DNA: TGTGCCAGCAGCTTAGGTACACGTAATGAAAAACTGTTTTTT

clone size: -
CDR3 length: 11
V gene: TRBV10-3
J gene: TRBJ2-2
D gene: -
CDR3 protein: CAITAAGELFF
CDR3 DNA: TGTGCCATTACAGCCGCCGGGGAGCTGTTTTTT

clone size: -
CDR3 length: 13
V gene: TRBV6-5
J gene: TRBJ1-1
D gene: -
CDR3 protein: CASSYRRNTEAFF
CDR3 DNA: TGTGCCAGCAGTTATCGAAGAAATACTGAAGCTTTCTTT

clone size: -
CDR3 length: 11
V gene: TRBV18
J gene: TRBJ2-7
D gene: -
CDR3 protein: CASSARDEQYF
CDR3 DNA: TGTGCCAGCTCAGCCCGTGACGAGCAGTACTTC

clone size: -
CDR3 length: 17
V gene: TRBV27
J gene: TRBJ2-3
D gene: TRBD2
CDR3 protein: CASNSVASGGRGDTQYF
CDR3 DNA: TGTGCCAGCAATTCGGTGGCTAGCGGGGGCCGGGGGGATACGCAGTATTTT

clone size: -
CDR3 length: 16
V gene: TRBV29-1
J gene: TRBJ2-7
D gene: -
CDR3 protein: CSVVSGSAGSSYEQYF
CDR3 DNA: TGCAGCGTTGTATCCGGTTCGGCGGGGAGCTCCTACGAGCAGTACTTC

clone size: -
CDR3 length: 15
V gene: TRBV7-9
J gene: TRBJ1-3
D gene: TRBD1
CDR3 protein: CASSWTGSKGNTIYF
CDR3 DNA: TGTGCCAGCAGCTGGACAGGGTCCAAAGGAAACACCATATATTTT

clone size: -
CDR3 length: 14
V gene: TRBV6-6
J gene: TRBJ2-7
D gene: TRBD1
CDR3 protein: CASSYRTGFYEQYF
CDR3 DNA: TGTGCCAGCAGTTACCGGACAGGGTTTTACGAGCAGTACTTC

clone size: once
CDR3 length: 13
V gene: TRBV6-6
J gene: TRBJ2-7
D gene: -
CDR3 protein: CASSYREAYEQYF
CDR3 DNA: TGTGCCAGCAGTTACAGGGAGGCCTACGAGCAGTACTTC

clone size: -
CDR3 length: 14
V gene: TRBV5-1
J gene: TRBJ2-3
D gene: -
CDR3 protein: CASSFGSNTDTQYF
CDR3 DNA: TGCGCCAGCAGCTTCGGCAGTAATACAGATACGCAGTATTTT

clone size: once
CDR3 length: 15
V gene: TRBV4-1
J gene: TRBJ1-1
D gene: -
CDR3 protein: CASSQIRTRNTEAFF
CDR3 DNA: TGCGCCAGCAGCCAAATCCGGACACGAAACACTGAAGCTTTCTTT

clone size: -
CDR3 length: 14
V gene: TRBV6-4
J gene: TRBJ2-7
D gene: -
CDR3 protein: CASSAEGGHYEQYF
CDR3 DNA: TGTGCCAGCAGTGCCGAGGGCGGACACTACGAGCAGTACTTC

clone size: -
CDR3 length: 14
V gene: TRBV10-3
J gene: TRBJ1-1
D gene: TRBD1
CDR3 protein: CAISEYRGNTEAFF
CDR3 DNA: TGTGCCATCAGTGAGTACAGGGGGAACACTGAAGCTTTCTTT

clone size: few
CDR3 length: 13
V gene: TRBV7-2
J gene: TRBJ1-2
D gene: -
CDR3 protein: CASSKGQLGGYTF
CDR3 DNA: TGTGCCAGCAGCAAGGGACAACTCGGGGGCTACACCTTC

clone size: few
CDR3 length: 15
V gene: TRBV7-9
J gene: TRBJ1-6
D gene: -
CDR3 protein: CASSFWRGRNSPLHF
CDR3 DNA: TGTGCCAGCAGCTTCTGGAGGGGACGGAATTCACCCCTCCACTTT

clone size: -
CDR3 length: 14
V gene: TRBV19
J gene: TRBJ1-5
D gene: TRBD1
CDR3 protein: CASSTGQGHQPQHF
CDR3 DNA: TGTGCCAGTAGTACTGGACAGGGCCATCAGCCCCAGCATTTT

clone size: -
CDR3 length: 11
V gene: TRBV20-1
J gene: TRBJ2-1
D gene: -
CDR3 protein: CSAPSGTEQFF
CDR3 DNA: TGCAGTGCCCCGTCCGGGACTGAGCAGTTCTTC

clone size: -
CDR3 length: 18
V gene: TRBV7-5
J gene: TRBJ2-1
D gene: -
CDR3 protein: CVRSHTLRGGSSYNEQFF
CDR3 DNA: TGTGTCAGAAGCCACACCTTACGGGGGGGCAGCTCCTACAATGAGCAGTTCTTC

clone size: -
CDR3 length: 16
V gene: TRBV27
J gene: TRBJ1-5
D gene: TRBD1
CDR3 protein: CASRAGGGYSNQPQHF
CDR3 DNA: TGTGCCTCCCGGGCAGGGGGTGGTTATAGCAATCAGCCCCAGCATTTT

clone size: -
CDR3 length: 11
V gene: TRBV19
J gene: TRBJ1-4
D gene: -
CDR3 protein: CASSPRDKLFF
CDR3 DNA: TGTGCCAGTAGTCCCCGGGATAAACTGTTTTTT

clone size: -
CDR3 length: 14
V gene: TRBV4-1
J gene: TRBJ2-1
D gene: TRBD2
CDR3 protein: CASSPGLAANEQFF
CDR3 DNA: TGCGCCAGCAGCCCCGGACTAGCGGCCAATGAGCAGTTCTTC

clone size: -
CDR3 length: 15
V gene: TRBV2
J gene: TRBJ1-5
D gene: -
CDR3 protein: CASSEQGKTKQPQHF
CDR3 DNA: TGTGCCAGCAGTGAACAGGGAAAGACTAAGCAGCCCCAGCATTTT

clone size: -
CDR3 length: 14
V gene: TRBV18
J gene: TRBJ1-3
D gene: -
CDR3 protein: CASSPEVRGNTIYF
CDR3 DNA: TGTGCCAGCTCACCCGAGGTTCGGGGAAACACCATATATTTT

clone size: -
CDR3 length: 17
V gene: TRBV7-2
J gene: TRBJ1-5
D gene: -
CDR3 protein: CASSPGDRGAGYEPQHF
CDR3 DNA: TGTGCCAGCAGTCCCGGAGATAGAGGGGCTGGATATGAGCCCCAGCATTTT

clone size: -
CDR3 length: 14
V gene: TRBV19
J gene: TRBJ1-2
D gene: -
CDR3 protein: CASKVGASGYGYTF
CDR3 DNA: TGTGCCAGTAAGGTGGGGGCATCAGGCTATGGCTACACCTTC

clone size: -
CDR3 length: 16
V gene: TRBV25-1
J gene: TRBJ1-5
D gene: TRBD1
CDR3 protein: CASTDRRQGRGQPQHF
CDR3 DNA: TGTGCCAGCACTGACCGCAGACAGGGACGAGGGCAGCCCCAGCATTTT

clone size: once
CDR3 length: 13
V gene: TRBV29-1
J gene: TRBJ2-3
D gene: -
CDR3 protein: CSCSGSSTDTQYF
CDR3 DNA: TGCAGCTGTAGCGGCTCCAGCACAGATACGCAGTATTTT

clone size: -
CDR3 length: 14
V gene: TRBV19
J gene: TRBJ2-1
D gene: -
CDR3 protein: CASSAQGPYNEQFF
CDR3 DNA: TGTGCCAGTAGCGCCCAGGGGCCCTACAATGAGCAGTTCTTC

clone size: -
CDR3 length: 15
V gene: TRBV7-2
J gene: TRBJ2-6
D gene: -
CDR3 protein: CASSRGGTGANVLTF
CDR3 DNA: TGTGCCAGCAGCAGGGGGGGAACCGGGGCCAACGTCCTGACTTTC

clone size: -
CDR3 length: 13
V gene: TRBV7-7
J gene: TRBJ1-1
D gene: -
CDR3 protein: CASSLDTDTEAFF
CDR3 DNA: TGTGCTAGCAGCTTAGACACGGACACTGAAGCTTTCTTT

clone size: once
CDR3 length: 15
V gene: TRBV9
J gene: TRBJ1-1
D gene: TRBD1
CDR3 protein: CASSVVSQGGTEAFF
CDR3 DNA: TGTGCCAGCAGCGTTGTCTCTCAGGGGGGCACTGAAGCTTTCTTT

clone size: few
CDR3 length: 15
V gene: TRBV19
J gene: TRBJ2-1
D gene: -
CDR3 protein: CASSATGTAYNEQFF
CDR3 DNA: TGTGCCAGTAGTGCCACCGGGACTGCCTACAATGAGCAGTTCTTC

clone size: once
CDR3 length: 14
V gene: TRBV7-9
J gene: TRBJ1-3
D gene: -
CDR3 protein: CASESSGSGNTIYF
CDR3 DNA: TGTGCCAGCGAGTCCAGCGGCTCTGGAAACACCATATATTTT

clone size: -
CDR3 length: 14
V gene: TRBV5-1
J gene: TRBJ2-3
D gene: TRBD1
CDR3 protein: CASSFGQDGDTQYF
CDR3 DNA: TGCGCCAGCAGCTTTGGACAGGATGGAGATACGCAGTATTTT

clone size: few
CDR3 length: 13
V gene: TRBV18
J gene: TRBJ1-2
D gene: -
CDR3 protein: CASSPQGDYGYTF
CDR3 DNA: TGTGCCAGCTCACCGCAGGGAGACTATGGCTACACCTTC

clone size: -
CDR3 length: 18
V gene: TRBV5-1
J gene: TRBJ2-1
D gene: -
CDR3 protein: CASSFRSLAQSSYNEQFF
CDR3 DNA: TGCGCCAGCAGCTTTCGGTCTCTTGCGCAGAGCTCCTACAATGAGCAGTTCTTC

clone size: -
CDR3 length: 15
V gene: TRBV7-9
J gene: TRBJ2-2
D gene: -
CDR3 protein: CASSLDWPNTGELFF
CDR3 DNA: TGTGCCAGCAGCTTAGACTGGCCGAACACCGGGGAGCTGTTTTTT

clone size: -
CDR3 length: 14
V gene: TRBV5-4
J gene: TRBJ2-5
D gene: -
CDR3 protein: CASSAQGALETQYF
CDR3 DNA: TGTGCCAGCAGCGCACAGGGAGCCCTAGAGACCCAGTACTTC

clone size: -
CDR3 length: 14
V gene: TRBV29-1
J gene: TRBJ2-2
D gene: -
CDR3 protein: CSAVLWGNTGELFF
CDR3 DNA: TGCAGCGCCGTGTTGTGGGGGAACACCGGGGAGCTGTTTTTT

clone size: -
CDR3 length: 13
V gene: TRBV6-1
J gene: TRBJ1-1
D gene: -
CDR3 protein: CASLREGYTEAFF
CDR3 DNA: TGTGCCAGCCTTCGGGAGGGTTACACTGAAGCTTTCTTT

clone size: -
CDR3 length: 12
V gene: TRBV15
J gene: TRBJ2-5
D gene: -
CDR3 protein: CATSRDGGTQYF
CDR3 DNA: TGTGCCACCAGCAGAGATGGAGGGACCCAGTACTTC

clone size: -
CDR3 length: 16
V gene: TRBV7-2
J gene: TRBJ2-4
D gene: TRBD2
CDR3 protein: CASSRISGVNKNIQYF
CDR3 DNA: TGTGCCAGCAGCCGGATTAGCGGGGTGAACAAAAACATTCAGTACTTC

clone size: -
CDR3 length: 12
V gene: TRBV6-6
J gene: TRBJ2-3
D gene: -
CDR3 protein: CASSRPLDTQYF
CDR3 DNA: TGTGCCAGCAGCAGACCCCTAGATACGCAGTATTTT

clone size: -
CDR3 length: 11
V gene: TRBV29-1
J gene: TRBJ1-1
D gene: -
CDR3 protein: CSVRSGAEAFF
CDR3 DNA: TGCAGCGTCCGCAGTGGGGCTGAAGCTTTCTTT

clone size: -
CDR3 length: 15
V gene: TRBV19
J gene: TRBJ2-5
D gene: TRBD2
CDR3 protein: CASNSPSGGRETQYF
CDR3 DNA: TGTGCCAGTAATTCCCCCAGCGGGGGCCGGGAGACCCAGTACTTC

clone size: -
CDR3 length: 19
V gene: TRBV4-3
J gene: TRBJ1-2
D gene: TRBD1
CDR3 protein: CASSSSPPGQVSAGYGYTF
CDR3 DNA: TGCGCCAGCAGCTCAAGTCCTCCGGGACAGGTCTCCGCAGGTTATGGCTACACCTTC

clone size: -
CDR3 length: 13
V gene: TRBV5-1
J gene: TRBJ1-2
D gene: -
CDR3 protein: CASSLTGPYGYTF
CDR3 DNA: TGCGCCAGCAGCTTGACGGGACCTTATGGCTACACCTTC

clone size: -
CDR3 length: 14
V gene: TRBV7-6
J gene: TRBJ2-5
D gene: TRBD2
CDR3 protein: CASSLGGGYETQYF
CDR3 DNA: TGTGCCAGCAGCTTAGGGGGGGGGTACGAGACCCAGTACTTC

clone size: few
CDR3 length: 15
V gene: TRBV9
J gene: TRBJ1-5
D gene: -
CDR3 protein: CASSVDGDRNQPQHF
CDR3 DNA: TGTGCCAGCAGCGTAGACGGAGACAGGAATCAGCCCCAGCATTTT

clone size: -
CDR3 length: 15
V gene: TRBV7-2
J gene: TRBJ1-2
D gene: TRBD1
CDR3 protein: CASSLSGQASWGYTF
CDR3 DNA: TGTGCCAGCAGCTTATCCGGACAGGCGAGTTGGGGCTACACCTTC

clone size: -
CDR3 length: 13
V gene: TRBV6-5
J gene: TRBJ1-5
D gene: TRBD1
CDR3 protein: CACRGGYNQPQHF
CDR3 DNA: TGTGCCTGCAGAGGGGGCTACAATCAGCCCCAGCATTTT

clone size: -
CDR3 length: 14
V gene: TRBV5-6
J gene: TRBJ1-5
D gene: TRBD1
CDR3 protein: CASSPQGAQLPQHF
CDR3 DNA: TGTGCCAGCAGCCCGCAGGGGGCCCAATTGCCCCAGCATTTT

clone size: -
CDR3 length: 15
V gene: TRBV29-1
J gene: TRBJ2-5
D gene: TRBD1
CDR3 protein: CSVERGPGLQETQYF
CDR3 DNA: TGCAGCGTTGAAAGGGGGCCAGGACTGCAAGAGACCCAGTACTTC

clone size: -
CDR3 length: 17
V gene: TRBV19
J gene: TRBJ1-2
D gene: -
CDR3 protein: CASSMLGPLLLITGYTF
CDR3 DNA: TGTGCCAGTAGTATGTTGGGTCCACTGCTACTAATTACGGGCTACACCTTC

clone size: -
CDR3 length: 13
V gene: TRBV5-1
J gene: TRBJ1-1
D gene: -
CDR3 protein: CASSLGGDTEAFF
CDR3 DNA: TGCGCCAGCAGCTTGGGAGGGGACACTGAAGCTTTCTTT

clone size: once
CDR3 length: 14
V gene: TRBV19
J gene: TRBJ2-2
D gene: -
CDR3 protein: CASTTTGNTGELFF
CDR3 DNA: TGTGCCAGTACCACTACAGGGAACACCGGGGAGCTGTTTTTT

clone size: -
CDR3 length: 15
V gene: TRBV28
J gene: TRBJ1-6
D gene: TRBD1
CDR3 protein: CASSPWDSQNSPLHF
CDR3 DNA: TGTGCCAGCAGCCCCTGGGACAGCCAGAATTCACCCCTCCACTTT

clone size: -
CDR3 length: 11
V gene: TRBV5-1
J gene: TRBJ1-6
D gene: -
CDR3 protein: CASSLQSPLHF
CDR3 DNA: TGCGCCAGCAGCTTACAATCACCCCTCCACTTT